This T cell receptor beta chain came from a study of T cells in localized non-small cell lung cancer (dated by TCRdb to between 2020 and 2021). Broadly, across the study: Comparing tumors with uninvolved tumor-adjacent lungs, the study looked at the T cell repertoires of 200 to 250 patients with early-stage NSCLC. The cohort consisted of roughly 240 treatment-naive NSCLC patients whose localized lung tumors had been resected. NSCLC patients had a mean age of around 66 years, and around 130 were male and about 98 female. Broader findings and caveats from the paper: Of the top 100 tumor clones, a median of 57 were detected in paired uninvolved adjacent lung; roughly 29 were also among that lung's top 100. The highest T cell clonality was observed in uninvolved tumor-adjacent lung, where clonality exceeded that of tumor, suggesting that antigenic responses were more focused in uninvolved tumor-adjacent lung. Because multi-region tumor sequencing was not performed, intratumor heterogeneity could not be ruled out. Because of the exploratory design, TCR variables were selected using unadjusted p-values without false-discovery rate correction. Longer overall survival was associated with higher T cell density in blood, whereas shorter survival was associated with higher clonality in adjacent lung.

TCR beta CDR3 regions were sequenced from DNA using the immunoSEQ Assay. Concerning the study's data processing: T cell density was computed as TCR beta template counts normalized to usable DNA estimated by amplifying housekeeping genes. The preseqR package was used to estimate richness by extrapolating to 400,000 templates for PBMC samples and to 120,000 templates for tissue samples. Clonality was defined as one minus Pielou's evenness. To identify tissue-enriched TCRs, differential abundance testing was run on productive amino-acid clonotypes with a minimum total count of 5 and an alpha of 0.1. The Jaccard Index and the Morisita Overlap Index were used to quantify repertoire overlap between compartments. GLIPH grouped TCR beta CDR3s together with public tetramer-defined viral CDR3s, and a viral motif had to include at least three viral sequences and show V-gene enrichment. TCRdb limited this immuneACCESS table to in-frame rearrangements with V and J called. A share of clones is missing; checked studies link under half to unresolved V genes, and the rest is unexplained. Clone size and V and J calls were adopted from that table, with D and trimming inferred from the DNA. Within this sample are 60,000 or so clones, with roughly 79% of them counted one time only. In total, the top ten clones hold roughly 5% of the sample.

Remarks on this clone: Its antigen is currently not known. No much larger clone is present one base from it, and per-base qualities are unavailable.

The CDR3 goes from the cysteine to the phenylalanine over 11 residues. Solely the CDR3 DNA is kept, with 33 bases framed from the first base. As encoded in the germline V gene (reference sequence), CDR1 is LNHDA while CDR2 is SQIVND. The junction carries 10 bases between V and J, which are trimmed by 9 bases and 4 bases respectively. At diagnosis, peripheral blood, uninvolved tumor-adjacent lung and tumor were collected and were preserved as a mix of fresh-frozen and FFPE material. For TCR repertoire profiling, blood samples were analyzed as peripheral blood mononuclear cells. The clonotype was recovered from a man aged 40 to 75 with stage II lung adenocarcinoma. The chain is assembled from TRBV19 and TRBJ2-7, and the D gene may be TRBD1, 7 bases matching. The source material was PBMCs, sampled before any cancer treatment. The CDR3: CASRGVYEQYF. The nucleotide sequence reads as follows: TGTGCCAGCAGGGGGGTGTACGAGCAGTACTTC.